This TCR beta chain stems from a study of response to subunit inactivated influenza vaccine. Study observations and caveats: Only a handful of new T cells, the authors suggested, are recruited with each seasonal influenza vaccination.

The CDR3 contains 15 residues. With V trimmed by 0 bases and J by 5 bases, 6 bases remained unmatched. Germline CDR1 LGHDT, CDR2 YNNKEL (reference sequence). MiXCR, run by TCRdb on the RT-PCR reads, gives a single entry per CDR3 protein. The table has approximately 700,000 distinct CDR3 sequences, more than 11% seen once; the top ten hold 5.5% to 7%. Only a few counts were recorded for this clonotype. What it recognizes is unknown. The J gene is TRBJ2-5, the V gene TRBV3-1; TRBD1 matches at 7 bases. The specimen comprised PBMCs from blood, sampled 14 to 15 days before vaccination. The source of this sequence is a man in his fifties who received an inactivated influenza vaccine. CDR3: CASSQDWGQLETQYF. CDR3 in DNA: TGTGCCAGCAGCCAAGACTGGGGACAGTTGGAGACCCAGTACTTC.